This T cell receptor beta chain was identified in a study of CD8 T cells in ankylosing spondylitis. In TCRdb, the 5' RACE reads were re-called with MiXCR into one record per CDR3 protein. The sample consists of about 42,000 distinct CDR3 sequences, just under 4% of them appearing once. This clonotype was seen only a few times. J lost 8 bases, V lost 4 bases, and 9 bases had no gene match. CDR3 size: 14 residues. Germline assignment: CDR1 SGDLS and CDR2 YYNGEE. Sequenced material: blood, either unsorted or a sorted T cell fraction (not recorded which). The TCR sequence derives from a female donor with ankylosing spondylitis or in good health (not recorded which). The chain has TRBV9 and TRBJ2-4; 7 positions agree with TRBD1. The CDR3 DNA follows: TGTGCCAGCAGCCGGGACAGAGCTAAGTACATTCAGTACTTC. Its protein product is CASSRDRAKYIQYF.